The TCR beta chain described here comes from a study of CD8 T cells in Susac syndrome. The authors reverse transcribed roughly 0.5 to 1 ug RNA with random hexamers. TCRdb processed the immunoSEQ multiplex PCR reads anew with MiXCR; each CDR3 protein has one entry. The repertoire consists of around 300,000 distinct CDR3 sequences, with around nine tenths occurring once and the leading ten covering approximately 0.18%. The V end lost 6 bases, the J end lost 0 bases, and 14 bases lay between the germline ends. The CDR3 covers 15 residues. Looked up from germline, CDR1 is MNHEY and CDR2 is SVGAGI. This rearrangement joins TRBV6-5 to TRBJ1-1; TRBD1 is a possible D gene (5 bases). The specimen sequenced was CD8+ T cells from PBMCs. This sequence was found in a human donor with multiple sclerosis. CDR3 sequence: CASRGRAAMNTEAFF. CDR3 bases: TGTGCCAGCAGAGGCAGGGCTGCTATGAACACTGAAGCTTTCTTT.